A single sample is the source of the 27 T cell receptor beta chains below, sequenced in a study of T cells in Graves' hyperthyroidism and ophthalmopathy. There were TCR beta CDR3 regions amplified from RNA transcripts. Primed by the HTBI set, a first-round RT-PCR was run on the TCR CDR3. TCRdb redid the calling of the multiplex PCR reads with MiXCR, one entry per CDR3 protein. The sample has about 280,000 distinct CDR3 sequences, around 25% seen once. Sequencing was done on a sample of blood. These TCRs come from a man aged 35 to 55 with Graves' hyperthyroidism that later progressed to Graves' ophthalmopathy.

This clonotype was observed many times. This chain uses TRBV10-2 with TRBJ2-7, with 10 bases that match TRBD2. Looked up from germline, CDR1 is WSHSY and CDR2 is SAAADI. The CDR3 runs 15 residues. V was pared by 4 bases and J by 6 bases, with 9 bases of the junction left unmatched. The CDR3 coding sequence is TGCGCCAGCAGTGGAGCGGGAGGGCTGAACGTCGAGCAGTACTTC. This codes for CASSGAGGLNVEQYF.

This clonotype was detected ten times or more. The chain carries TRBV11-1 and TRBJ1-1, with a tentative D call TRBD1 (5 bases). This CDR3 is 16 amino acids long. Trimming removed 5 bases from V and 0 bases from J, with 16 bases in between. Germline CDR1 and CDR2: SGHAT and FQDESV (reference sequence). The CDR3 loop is CASSPLPGGMNTEAFF. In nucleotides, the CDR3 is TGTGCCAGCAGCCCGCTCCCTGGGGGTATGAACACTGAAGCTTTCTTT. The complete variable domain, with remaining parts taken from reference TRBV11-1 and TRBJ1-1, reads EAEVAQSPRYKITEKSQAVAFWCDPISGHATLYWYRQILGQGPELLVQFQDESVVDDSQLPKDRFSAERLKGVDSTLKIQPAELGDSAMYLCASSPLPGGMNTEAFFGQGTRLTVV.

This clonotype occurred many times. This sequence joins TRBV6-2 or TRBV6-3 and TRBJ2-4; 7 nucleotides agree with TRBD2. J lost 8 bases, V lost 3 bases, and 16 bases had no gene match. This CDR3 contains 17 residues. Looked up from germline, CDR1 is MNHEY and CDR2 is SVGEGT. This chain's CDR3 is CASSYHGGSPPRDIQYF. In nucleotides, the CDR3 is TGTGCCAGCAGTTATCATGGCGGGAGCCCGCCGAGGGACATTCAGTACTTC.

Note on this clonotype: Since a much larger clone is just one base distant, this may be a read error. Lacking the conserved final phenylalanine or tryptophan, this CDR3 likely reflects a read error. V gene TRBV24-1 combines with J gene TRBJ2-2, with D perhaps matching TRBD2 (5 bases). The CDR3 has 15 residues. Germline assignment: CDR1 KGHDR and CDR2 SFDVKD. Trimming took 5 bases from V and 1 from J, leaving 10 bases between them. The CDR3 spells CATSGADQNTGELFL. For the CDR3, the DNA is TGTGCCACCAGTGGAGCGGACCAGAACACCGGGGAGCTGTTTTTG.

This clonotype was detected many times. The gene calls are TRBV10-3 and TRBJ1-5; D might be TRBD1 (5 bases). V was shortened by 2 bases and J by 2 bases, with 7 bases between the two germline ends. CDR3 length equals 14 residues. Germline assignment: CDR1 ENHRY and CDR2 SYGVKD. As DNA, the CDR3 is TGTGCCATCAGTGAGCGGGACGGCAATCAGCCCCAGCATTTT. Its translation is CAISERDGNQPQHF.

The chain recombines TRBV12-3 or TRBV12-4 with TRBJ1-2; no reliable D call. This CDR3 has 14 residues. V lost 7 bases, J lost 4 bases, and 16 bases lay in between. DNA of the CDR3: TGTGCCAGCACCACAACCGGGCAAAGCTATGGCTACACCTTC. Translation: CASTTTGQSYGYTF.

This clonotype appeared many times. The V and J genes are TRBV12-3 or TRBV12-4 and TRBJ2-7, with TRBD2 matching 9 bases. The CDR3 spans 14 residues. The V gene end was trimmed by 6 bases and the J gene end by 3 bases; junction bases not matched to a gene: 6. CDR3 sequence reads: CASRIAGEGYEQYF. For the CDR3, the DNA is TGTGCCAGCAGGATAGCGGGGGAGGGCTACGAGCAGTACTTC.

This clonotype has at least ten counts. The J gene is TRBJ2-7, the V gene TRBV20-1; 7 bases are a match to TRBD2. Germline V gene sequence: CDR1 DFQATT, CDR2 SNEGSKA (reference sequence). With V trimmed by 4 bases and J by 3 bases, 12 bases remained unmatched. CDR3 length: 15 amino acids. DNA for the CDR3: TGCAGTGCTAACCGTGGTGCGGGAGTGGTCTACGAGCAGTACTTC. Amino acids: CSANRGAGVVYEQYF.

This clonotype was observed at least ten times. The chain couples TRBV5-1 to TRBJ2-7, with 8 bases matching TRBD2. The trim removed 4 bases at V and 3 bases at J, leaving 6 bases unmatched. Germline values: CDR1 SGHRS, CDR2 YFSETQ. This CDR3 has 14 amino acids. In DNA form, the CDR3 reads TGCGCCAGCAGCCCCCGGGAGGGTAACTACGAGCAGTACTTC. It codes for CASSPREGNYEQYF.

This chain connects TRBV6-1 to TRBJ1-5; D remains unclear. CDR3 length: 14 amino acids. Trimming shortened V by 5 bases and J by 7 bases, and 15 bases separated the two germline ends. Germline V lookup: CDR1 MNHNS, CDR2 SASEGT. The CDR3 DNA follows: TGTGCCAGCAGTAAAAAAAGGGAGGGACAGCCCCAGCATTTT. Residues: CASSKKREGQPQHF.

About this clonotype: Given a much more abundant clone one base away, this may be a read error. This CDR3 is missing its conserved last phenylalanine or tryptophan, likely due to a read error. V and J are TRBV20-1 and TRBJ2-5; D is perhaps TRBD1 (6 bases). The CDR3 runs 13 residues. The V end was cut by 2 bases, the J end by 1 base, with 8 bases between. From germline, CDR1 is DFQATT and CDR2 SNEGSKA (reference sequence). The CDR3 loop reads CSARRTVQETQYL. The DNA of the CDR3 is TGCAGTGCTAGAAGGACAGTCCAAGAGACCCAGTACCTC.

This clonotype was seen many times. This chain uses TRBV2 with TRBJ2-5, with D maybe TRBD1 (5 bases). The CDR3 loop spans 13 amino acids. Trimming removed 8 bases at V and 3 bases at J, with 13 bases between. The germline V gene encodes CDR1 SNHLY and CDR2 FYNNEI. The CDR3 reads CASRLGREETQYF. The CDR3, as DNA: TGTGCCAGCCGACTGGGCAGGGAAGAGACCCAGTACTTC.

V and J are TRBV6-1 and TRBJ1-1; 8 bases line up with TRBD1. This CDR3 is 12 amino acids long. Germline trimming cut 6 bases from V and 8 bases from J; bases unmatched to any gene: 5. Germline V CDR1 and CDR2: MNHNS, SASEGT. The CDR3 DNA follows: TGTGCCAGCAGGGACAGGGTATCCGAAGCTTTCTTT. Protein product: CASRDRVSEAFF.

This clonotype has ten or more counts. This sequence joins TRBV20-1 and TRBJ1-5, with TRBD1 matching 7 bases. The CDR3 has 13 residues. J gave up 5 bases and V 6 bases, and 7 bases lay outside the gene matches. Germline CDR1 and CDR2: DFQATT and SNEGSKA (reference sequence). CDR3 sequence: CSALKGADQPQHF. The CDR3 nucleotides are TGCAGTGCACTTAAGGGGGCCGATCAGCCCCAGCATTTT.

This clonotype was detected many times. The CDR3 nucleotides are TGTGCCAGCTCACCACCTCCGGGGCGGTCCACTGAAGCTTTCTTT. This translates into CASSPPPGRSTEAFF. The J gene is TRBJ1-1, the V gene TRBV18, with D perhaps TRBD1 (5 bases). The V and J ends lost 0 bases and 4 bases respectively, with 12 bases between them. This CDR3 has 15 amino acids. Germline values: CDR1 KGHSH, CDR2 LQKENI. The variable domain in full, with the rest retrieved from reference TRBV18 and TRBJ1-1, is NAGVMQNPRHLVRRRGQEARLRCSPMKGHSHVYWYRQLPEEGLKFMVYLQKENIIDESGMPKERFSAEFPKEGPSILRIQQVVRGDSAAYFCASSPPPGRSTEAFFGQGTRLTVV.

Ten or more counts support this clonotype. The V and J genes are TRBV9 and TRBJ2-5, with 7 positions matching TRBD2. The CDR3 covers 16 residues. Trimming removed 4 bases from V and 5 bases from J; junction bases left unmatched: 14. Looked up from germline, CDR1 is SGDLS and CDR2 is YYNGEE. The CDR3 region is CASSLSGISNSETQYF. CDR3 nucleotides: TGTGCCAGCAGCCTAAGCGGGATTTCCAATTCGGAGACCCAGTACTTC. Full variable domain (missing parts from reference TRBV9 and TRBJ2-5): DSGVTQTPKHLITATGQRVTLRCSPRSGDLSVYWYQQSLDQGLQFLIQYYNGEERAKGNILERFSAQQFPDLHSELNLSSLELGDSALYFCASSLSGISNSETQYFGPGTRLLVL.

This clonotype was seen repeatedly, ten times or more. DNA for the CDR3: TGTGCCAGCAGCCAAATCGGGGTCTCGGGCGAGCAGTACTTC. It is translated as CASSQIGVSGEQYF. The rearrangement links TRBV16 to TRBJ2-7, with a possible D match to TRBD2 (5 bases). The V gene's germline CDR1 is KGHSY and CDR2 FQNENV. Trimming left V 2 bases short and J 6 bases short, with 14 bases between. CDR3 size: 14 residues.

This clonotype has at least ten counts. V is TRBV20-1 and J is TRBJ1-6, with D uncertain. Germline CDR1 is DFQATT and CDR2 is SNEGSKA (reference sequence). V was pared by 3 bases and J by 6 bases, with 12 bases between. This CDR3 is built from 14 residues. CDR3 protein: CSASVSWSNSPLHF. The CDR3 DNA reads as TGCAGTGCTAGCGTCTCGTGGTCTAATTCACCCCTCCACTTT.

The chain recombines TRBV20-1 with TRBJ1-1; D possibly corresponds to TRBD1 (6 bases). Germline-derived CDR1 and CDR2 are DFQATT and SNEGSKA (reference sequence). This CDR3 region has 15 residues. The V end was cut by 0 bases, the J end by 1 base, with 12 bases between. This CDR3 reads CSAREGGGRNTEAFF. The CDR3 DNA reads TGCAGTGCTAGAGAAGGAGGGGGGAGGAACACTGAAGCTTTCTTT.

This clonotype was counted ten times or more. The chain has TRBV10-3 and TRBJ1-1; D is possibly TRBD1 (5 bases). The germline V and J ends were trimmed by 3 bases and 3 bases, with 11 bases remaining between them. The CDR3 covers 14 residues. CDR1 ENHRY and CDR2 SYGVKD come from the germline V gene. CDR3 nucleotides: TGTGCCATCAGTGATTTCGGAGGGGACACTGAAGCTTTCTTT. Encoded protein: CAISDFGGDTEAFF.

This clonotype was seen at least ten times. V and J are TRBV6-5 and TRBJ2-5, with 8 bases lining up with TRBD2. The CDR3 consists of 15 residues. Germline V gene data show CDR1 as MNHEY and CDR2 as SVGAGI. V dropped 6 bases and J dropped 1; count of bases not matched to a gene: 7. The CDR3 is CASRYSGNLQETQYF. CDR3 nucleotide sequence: TGTGCCAGCAGGTATAGCGGGAACCTCCAAGAGACCCAGTACTTC.

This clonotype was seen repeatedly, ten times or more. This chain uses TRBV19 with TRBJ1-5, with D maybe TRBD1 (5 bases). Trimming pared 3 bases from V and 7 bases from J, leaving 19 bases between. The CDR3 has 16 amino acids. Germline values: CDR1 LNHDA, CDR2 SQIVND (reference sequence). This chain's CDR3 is CASSIPSGRSGQPQHF. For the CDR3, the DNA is TGTGCCAGTAGTATCCCTTCAGGGCGTAGCGGACAGCCCCAGCATTTT.

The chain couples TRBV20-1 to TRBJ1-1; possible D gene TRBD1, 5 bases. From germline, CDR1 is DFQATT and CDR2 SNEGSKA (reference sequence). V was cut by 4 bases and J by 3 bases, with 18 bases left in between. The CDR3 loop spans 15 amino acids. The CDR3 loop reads CSATRSGLFDTEAFF. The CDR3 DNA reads TGCAGTGCTACACGTTCAGGGCTGTTCGACACTGAAGCTTTCTTT.

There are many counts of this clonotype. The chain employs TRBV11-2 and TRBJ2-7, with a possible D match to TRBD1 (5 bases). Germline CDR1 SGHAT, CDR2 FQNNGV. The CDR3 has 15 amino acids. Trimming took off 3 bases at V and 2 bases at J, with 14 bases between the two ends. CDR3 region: CASSFPRGLAYEQYF. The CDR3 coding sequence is TGTGCCAGCAGCTTTCCAAGGGGTTTGGCCTACGAGCAGTACTTC.

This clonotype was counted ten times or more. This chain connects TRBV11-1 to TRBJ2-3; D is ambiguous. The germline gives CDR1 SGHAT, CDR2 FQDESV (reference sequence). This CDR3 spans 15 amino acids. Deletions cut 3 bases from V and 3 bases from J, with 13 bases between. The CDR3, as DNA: TGTGCCAGCAGCTTCGGGCCGACTCGGACAGATACGCAGTATTTT. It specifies CASSFGPTRTDTQYF. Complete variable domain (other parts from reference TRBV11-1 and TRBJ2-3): EAEVAQSPRYKITEKSQAVAFWCDPISGHATLYWYRQILGQGPELLVQFQDESVVDDSQLPKDRFSAERLKGVDSTLKIQPAELGDSAMYLCASSFGPTRTDTQYFGPGTRLTVL.

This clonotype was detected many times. The CDR3 DNA sequence: TGCAGTGCTGGAAAGGATGGGCACTATGGCTACACCTTC. Amino acids: CSAGKDGHYGYTF. The chain has TRBV20-1 and TRBJ1-2, with D unresolved. Trimming removed 5 bases at V and 3 bases at J, with 13 bases between. The CDR3 runs 13 residues. CDR1 is DFQATT and CDR2 is SNEGSKA in the germline V gene (reference sequence).

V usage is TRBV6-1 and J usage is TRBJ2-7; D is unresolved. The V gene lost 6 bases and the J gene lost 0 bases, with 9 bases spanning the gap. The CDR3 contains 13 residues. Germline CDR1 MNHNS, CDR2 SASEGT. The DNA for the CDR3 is TGTGCCAGCAGCTCTATTTTCTCCTACGAGCAGTACTTC. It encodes CASSSIFSYEQYF.